This entry describes one TCR beta chain. This table comes from immunoSEQ multiplex PCR, and its TCRdb copy is limited to in-frame clones, with some not included. The data show approximately 63,000 clones, roughly 70% seen once. The CDR3 sequence is 16 residues long. Looked up from germline, CDR1 is GTSNPN and CDR2 is SVGIG (reference sequence). The V end was cut by 7 bases, the J end by 0 bases, with 21 bases between. The entry originates in a study of T cells in tumors after PD-1 blockade. This receptor was taken from a human donor with basal cell carcinoma. The chain is built from TRBV30 and TRBJ1-1; D is perhaps TRBD1 (6 bases). Source: PBMCs, taken after anti-PD-1 treatment. CDR3 protein: CASGNLRGPMNTEAFF. The CDR3 DNA is TGTGCCTCCGGTAACCTCAGGGGACCGATGAACACTGAAGCTTTCTTT.